These T cell receptor beta chains were read from a single sample in a study of cytomegalovirus exposure and HLA in healthy donors. Sequenced by immunoSEQ multiplex PCR; TCRdb stores in-frame clones only, minus some. The sample has 210,000 or so clones, 70% to 80% seen once. Sequenced sample: PBMCs. The source of these receptors is a woman in her sixties in good health and CMV-seropositive. Each CDR3 is given without its conserved first and last residue.

J | length | V | CDR3
TRBJ2-4 | 9 | TRBV30 | AWRGQSIQY
TRBJ1-2 | 13 | TRBV29-1 | SVANTGFSNYGYT
TRBJ2-1 | 11 | TRBV7-2 | ASSPRGSNEQF
TRBJ2-3 | 10 | TRBV2 | ASSGWDSRQY
TRBJ2-7 | 10 | TRBV7-2 | ASSTQGYEQY
TRBJ1-3 | 15 | TRBV25-1 | ASSHWDRGKSGNTIY
TRBJ2-3 | 11 | TRBV28 | ASSSGSLDTQY
TRBJ2-7 | 13 | TRBV30 | AWSTKTSGFHEQY
TRBJ1-1 | 15 | TRBV2 | ASSGRQGATMNTEAF
TRBJ1-5 | 12 | TRBV6-1 | ASRGQVGGRPQH
TRBJ2-1 | 13 | TRBV6-1 | ASSRRVGTYNEQF
TRBJ2-2 | 13 | TRBV5-1 | AGSLGRLNTGELF
TRBJ1-2 | 11 | TRBV5-1 | ASSAQGNYGYT
TRBJ1-2 | 12 | TRBV6-5 | ASRPRDRFYGYT
TRBJ1-1 | 12 | TRBV6-1 | ASNRGTVNTEAF
TRBJ2-2 | 11 | TRBV9 | ASSVLPVGELF
TRBJ1-6 | 14 | TRBV10-3 | AISESQGSYNSPLH
TRBJ1-2 | 12 | TRBV6-1 | ASSKGQGVSGYT
TRBJ2-7 | 13 | TRBV10-3 | AIKKGQGRGDEQY
TRBJ1-1 | 14 | TRBV7-6 | ASSLVGGQVNTEAF